The clone carrying this T cell receptor (beta chain) was seen repeatedly, ten times or more. Antigen specificity is unknown. TCRdb used MiXCR to reprocess the 5' RACE reads, holding one entry per CDR3 protein. The sample carries under 150,000 distinct CDR3 sequences, 8% to 9% recorded once. These data originate in a study of CD8 T cells in ankylosing spondylitis. Findings of the study overall: Within matched ankylosing spondylitis synovial fluid, disease-linked clones were reportedly significantly enriched. Ankylosing spondylitis blood appeared to carry a characteristic TCR beta motif of roughly eight highly homologous variants. Disease-linked clones were found to be CD8+ and relatively rare in peripheral blood. Earlier literature documents some of the motif variants in reactive arthritis synovial fluid and blood.

Trimming left V 5 bases short and J 11 bases short, with 16 bases between. The CDR3 is 13 amino acids. Germline values: CDR1 MDHEN, CDR2 SYDVKM. Sequencing was done on a sample of synovial fluid, either unsorted or a sorted T cell fraction (not recorded which). The V and J genes are TRBV28 and TRBJ1-5, with D hard to call. The TCR originated in a male donor with ankylosing spondylitis. CDR3 nucleotide sequence: TGTGCCAGCAGTCCCGCTACCCTTTCTACCCAGCATTTT. Amino acids: CASSPATLSTQHF.